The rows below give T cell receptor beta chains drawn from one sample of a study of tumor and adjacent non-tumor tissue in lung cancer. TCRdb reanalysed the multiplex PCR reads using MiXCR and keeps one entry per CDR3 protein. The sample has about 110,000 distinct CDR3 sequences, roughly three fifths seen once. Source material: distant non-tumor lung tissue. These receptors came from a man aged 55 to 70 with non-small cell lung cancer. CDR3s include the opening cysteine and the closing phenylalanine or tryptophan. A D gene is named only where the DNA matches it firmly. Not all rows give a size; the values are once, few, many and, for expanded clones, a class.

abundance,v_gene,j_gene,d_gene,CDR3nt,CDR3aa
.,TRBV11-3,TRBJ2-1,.,TGTGCCAGCAGCTCCACCACCTTGACATGGGTCAATGAGCAGTTCTTC,CASSSTTLTWVNEQFF
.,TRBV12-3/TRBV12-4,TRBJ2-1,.,TGTGTCAGCAGCCGTACTAGAGATGAGCAGTTCTTC,CVSSRTRDEQFF
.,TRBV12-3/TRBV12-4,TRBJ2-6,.,TGTGCCAGCAGTCCTGGGACTCCTGTCTCTGAAGCCAACGTCCTGACTTTC,CASSPGTPVSEANVLTF
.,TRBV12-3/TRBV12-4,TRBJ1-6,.,.,CASSFWGPGTVVNSPPHF
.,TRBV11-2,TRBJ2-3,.,TGTGCCAGCAGCCGGGCCACAATCGCCTCAGATACGCAGTATTTT,CASSRATIASDTQYF
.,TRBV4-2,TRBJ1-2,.,TGTATCAGCTCCTCGGGGACCACTAACTATGGCTACACCTTC,CISSSGTTNYGYTF
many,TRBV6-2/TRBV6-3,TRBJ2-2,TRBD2,TGTGCCAGCAGTTACTCGGAACTAGCGGCTGGTAGCTGGGAGCTGTTTTTT,CASSYSELAAGSWELFF
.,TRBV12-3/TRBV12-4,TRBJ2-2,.,TGTGCCAGCAGTCCTACAGGGAGTTCCACCGGGGAGCTGTTTTTT,CASSPTGSSTGELFF
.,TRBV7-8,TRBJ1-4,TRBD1,TGTGCCAGCAGCTCGGCCTTCAGGGGGCGACCTGAAAAACTGTTTTTT,CASSSAFRGRPEKLFF
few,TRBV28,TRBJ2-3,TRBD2,TGTGCCGGCAGTAAGCGGGACTACCTAAGAGATACGCAGTATTTT,CAGSKRDYLRDTQYF
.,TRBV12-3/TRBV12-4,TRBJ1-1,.,TGTACCAGCAGTTTGGGAACTGAAGTTTTCTTT,CTSSLGTEVFF
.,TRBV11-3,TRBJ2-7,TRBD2,TGTGCCAGGAGCCGGGGGGAGACTACGCGCTTCCACGAGCAGTACTTC,CARSRGETTRFHEQYF
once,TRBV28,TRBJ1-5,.,TGTGCCAGCGGGTCTCCTCCTGAGCCCCAGCATTTT,CASGSPPEPQHF
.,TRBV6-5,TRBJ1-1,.,TGTGCCAACAGTTACTCGAGTAACATTGAAGCTTTCTTT,CANSYSSNIEAFF
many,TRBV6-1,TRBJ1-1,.,TGTGCCGGGGGCGGGTACACTGAAGCTTTCTTT,CAGGGYTEAFF
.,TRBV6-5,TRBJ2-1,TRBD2,TGTGCCAGCAGTTACTTGACTAGCGTGGTTACAACATACAATGAGCAGTTCTTC,CASSYLTSVVTTYNEQFF
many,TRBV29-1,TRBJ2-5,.,TGCAGCGTTGAGGGGTGGTCCCAAGAGACCCAGTACTTC,CSVEGWSQETQYF
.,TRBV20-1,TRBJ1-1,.,TGCAGTGCTAGACAGGGAGGGACTGAAGCTTTCTTT,CSARQGGTEAFF
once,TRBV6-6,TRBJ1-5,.,TGTGCCAGCAGTCTGACCAATCAGCCCCAGCACTTT,CASSLTNQPQHF
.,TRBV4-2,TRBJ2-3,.,TGTGCCAGCAGCCAAAACGTGGGGGGCGCCTATACGCAGTATTTT,CASSQNVGGAYTQYF
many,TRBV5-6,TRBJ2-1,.,TGTGCCAGCAGCAGAACACAGGGCTACAATGAGCAGTTCTTC,CASSRTQGYNEQFF
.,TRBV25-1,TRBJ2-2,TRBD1,TGTGCCAGCAGTGGCGGACAGGGGCGAAGTGGCGGGGAGCTGTTTTTT,CASSGGQGRSGGELFF
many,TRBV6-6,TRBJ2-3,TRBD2,TGTGCCAGCAGTCAACGGGGGGGCGCTACGCAGTATTTT,CASSQRGGATQYF
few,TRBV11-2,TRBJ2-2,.,TGTGCCAGCAGCCCCCGAGGGACGTTGACCGGGGAGCTGTTTTTT,CASSPRGTLTGELFF
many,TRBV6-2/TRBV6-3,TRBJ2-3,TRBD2,TGTGCCAGCAGGGCACGCCGGACGCTAGCGGGAGTGGGCACAGATACGCAGTATTTT,CASRARRTLAGVGTDTQYF
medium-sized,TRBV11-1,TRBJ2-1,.,TGTGCCAGCAGCTCACAACCGCCGAGCTCCTACAATGAGCAGTTCTTC,CASSSQPPSSYNEQFF
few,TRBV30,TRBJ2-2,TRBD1,TGTGCCTGGACGGACAGGGGGTTGGGGGAGCTGTTTTTT,CAWTDRGLGELFF
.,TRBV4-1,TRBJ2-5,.,TGCGCCAGCAGCCTGGCCCTTGGAGAGACCCAGTACTTC,CASSLALGETQYF
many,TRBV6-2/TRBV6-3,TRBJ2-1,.,TGTGCCAGCAGTTACTCGGGTCACGGACGGGCGGATGAGCAGTTCTTC,CASSYSGHGRADEQFF
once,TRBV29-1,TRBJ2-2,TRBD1,TGCAGAGTTGGAGATCTGCGACAGGGGAAAATGGTTGAGCTGTTTTTT,CRVGDLRQGKMVELFF
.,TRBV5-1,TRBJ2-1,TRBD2,TGCGCCAGCAGCTTGGCTGGCGGGGGGGCCGGGGAGCAGTTCTTC,CASSLAGGGAGEQFF
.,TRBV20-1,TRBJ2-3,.,TGCAGTGCCAGCAACCTCAGAGGCACATATACGCAGTATTTT,CSASNLRGTYTQYF
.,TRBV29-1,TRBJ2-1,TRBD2,TGCAGCGTTGAGGGGGGACTAGCTGAAGGCTCCTACAATGAGCAGTTCTTC,CSVEGGLAEGSYNEQFF
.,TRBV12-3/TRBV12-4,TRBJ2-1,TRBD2,TGTGCCAGCAGGGCTCTCCGGACTAGTGGGGGACCCCAGTTCTTT,CASRALRTSGGPQFF
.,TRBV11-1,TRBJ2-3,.,TGCGCCAGCAGCTTTGGGGCAGATATGCAGTATTTT,CASSFGADMQYF
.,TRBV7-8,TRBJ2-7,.,TGTACCAGCAGCTTAGCGTTGGGTTTGACGGGCTACGAGCAGTACTTC,CTSSLALGLTGYEQYF
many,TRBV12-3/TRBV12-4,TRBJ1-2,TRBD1,TGTGCCAGCAGCCCGGGACAGGGGAGGCTCTATGGCTACACCTTC,CASSPGQGRLYGYTF
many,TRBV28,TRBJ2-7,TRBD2,TGTGCCAGTGGGCTAGCGGGATCCCACGAGCAGTACTTC,CASGLAGSHEQYF
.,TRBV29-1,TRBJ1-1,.,TGCAGCGTAACCTTGGGTCAAAACGCTGAAGCTTTCTTT,CSVTLGQNAEAFF
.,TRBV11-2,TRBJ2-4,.,TGTGCCAGTAGCGACCAAGGGGGTCTAGTCAAAAACATTCAGTACTTC,CASSDQGGLVKNIQYF
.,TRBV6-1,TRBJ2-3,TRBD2,TGTGCCAGCTGGGACTACAGAGATACGCAGTATTTT,CASWDYRDTQYF
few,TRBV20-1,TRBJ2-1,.,TGCAGTGCTCCAACCCGCCTAAGCAGCTCCTACAATGAGCAGTTCTTC,CSAPTRLSSSYNEQFF
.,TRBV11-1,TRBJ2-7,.,TGTGCAGGGAGCTTAGAGGGGACCTTCTCCGAGCAGTACTTC,CAGSLEGTFSEQYF
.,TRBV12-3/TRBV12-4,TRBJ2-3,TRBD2,TGTGCCGGCGCTTTCCGCGGGAGAACAGAAACGCAGTATTTT,CAGAFRGRTETQYF
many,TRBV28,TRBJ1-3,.,TGTGCCAGCAGTTCAACAGGGTCTGGAAACACCATATATTTT,CASSSTGSGNTIYF
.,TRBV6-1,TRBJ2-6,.,TGTGCCAACAATGCTAGGGGTTTCGGCTCTGGGGCCAACGTCCTGACTTTC,CANNARGFGSGANVLTF
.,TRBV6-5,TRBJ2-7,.,TGTGCCAGCAGTTACAAGCCAGGGAAAGGTCATAAGTCCTACGAGCAGTACTTC,CASSYKPGKGHKSYEQYF
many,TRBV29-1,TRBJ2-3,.,TGCAGCGTTGCATCAGGGGGGGCAGATACGCAGTATTTT,CSVASGGADTQYF
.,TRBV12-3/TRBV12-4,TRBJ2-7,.,TGTGCCAGTAGAGGGGGGCGCTACGAGCAGTACTTC,CASRGGRYEQYF
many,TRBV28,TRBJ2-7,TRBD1,TGTGCCAGCAGTTTACGGACAGGGTACTACGAGCAGTACTTC,CASSLRTGYYEQYF
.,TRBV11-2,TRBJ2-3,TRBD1,TGTGCCACCAGCAAAGGACAGGGCTCAGATAGGCAGTATTTT,CATSKGQGSDRQYF
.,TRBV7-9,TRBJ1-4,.,TGTGCCAGCAGCTTAGGATTCGGAGGATCCCCGACCGATAATGAAAAACTGTTTTTT,CASSLGFGGSPTDNEKLFF
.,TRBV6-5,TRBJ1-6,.,TGTGCCAGCAGTAAGGACAGAGGGCGTTTACCCCTCCACTTT,CASSKDRGRLPLHF
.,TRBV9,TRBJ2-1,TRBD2,TGTGCCAGCAGCGTAATGGCTGCTGCTAGCGGGGCCTACAATGAGCAGTTCTTC,CASSVMAAASGAYNEQFF
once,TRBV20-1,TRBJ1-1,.,TGCAGTGTTAGAGAGGGGATGAAACCGGAAGCTTTCTTT,CSVREGMKPEAFF
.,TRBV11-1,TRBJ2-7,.,TGTGCCAGCAGTTCTAGGATTAGCGGTACCTACGAGCAGTACTTC,CASSSRISGTYEQYF